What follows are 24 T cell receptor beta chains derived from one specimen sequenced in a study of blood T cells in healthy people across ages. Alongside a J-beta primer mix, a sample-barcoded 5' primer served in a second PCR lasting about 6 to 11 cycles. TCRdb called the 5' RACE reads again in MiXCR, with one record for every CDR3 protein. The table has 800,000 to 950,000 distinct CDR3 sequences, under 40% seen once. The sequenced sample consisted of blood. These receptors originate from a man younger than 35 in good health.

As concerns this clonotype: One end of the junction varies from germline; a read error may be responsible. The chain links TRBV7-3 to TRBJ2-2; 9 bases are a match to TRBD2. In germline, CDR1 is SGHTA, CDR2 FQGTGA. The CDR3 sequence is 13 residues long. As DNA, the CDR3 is TGTGCCAGCCGAGCGGGGGGAGCCGGGGAGCGGTTTTTT. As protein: CASRAGGAGERFF.

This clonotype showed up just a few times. The CDR3 protein is CASSLRLSEVQYF. DNA for the CDR3: TGTGCCAGCAGCTTGCGCCTCTCGGAAGTTCAGTACTTC. V and J are TRBV7-2 and TRBJ2-5; D remains unclear. Germline loops: CDR1 SGHTA, CDR2 FQGNSA. V lost 3 bases and J 11 bases, leaving 16 bases between the germline ends. The CDR3 runs 13 residues.

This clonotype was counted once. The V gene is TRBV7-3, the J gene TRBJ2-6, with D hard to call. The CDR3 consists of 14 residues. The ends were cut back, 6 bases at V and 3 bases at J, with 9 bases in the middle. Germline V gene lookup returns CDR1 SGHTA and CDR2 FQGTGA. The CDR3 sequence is CASSTDGGANVLTF. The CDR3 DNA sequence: TGTGCCAGCAGTACAGATGGTGGGGCCAACGTCCTGACTTTC.

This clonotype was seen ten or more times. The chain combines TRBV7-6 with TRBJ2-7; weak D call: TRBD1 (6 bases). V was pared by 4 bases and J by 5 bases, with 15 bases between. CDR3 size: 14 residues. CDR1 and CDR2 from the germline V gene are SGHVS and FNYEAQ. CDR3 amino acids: CASSSGHHEDEQYF. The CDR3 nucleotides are TGTGCCAGCAGCTCGGGACATCACGAGGACGAGCAGTACTTC. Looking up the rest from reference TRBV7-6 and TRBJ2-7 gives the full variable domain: GAGVSQSPRYKVTKRGQDVALRCDPISGHVSLYWYRQALGQGPEFLTYFNYEAQQDKSGLPNDRFSAERPEGSISTLTIQRTEQRDSAMYRCASSSGHHEDEQYFGPGTRLTVT.

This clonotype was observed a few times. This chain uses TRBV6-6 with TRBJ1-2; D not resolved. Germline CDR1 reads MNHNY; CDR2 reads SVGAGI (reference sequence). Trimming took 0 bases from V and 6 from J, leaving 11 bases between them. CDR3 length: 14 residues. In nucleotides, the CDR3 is TGTGCCAGCAGTTACTCAGGAGGGATTCATGGCTACACCTTC. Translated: CASSYSGGIHGYTF.

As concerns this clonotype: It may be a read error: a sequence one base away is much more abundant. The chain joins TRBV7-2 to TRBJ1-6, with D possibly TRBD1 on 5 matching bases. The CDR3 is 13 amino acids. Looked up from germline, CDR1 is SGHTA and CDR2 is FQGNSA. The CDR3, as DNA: TGTGCCAGCAGCTTGGGGGTTAATTCACCCCCCCACTTT. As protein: CASSLGVNSPPHF.

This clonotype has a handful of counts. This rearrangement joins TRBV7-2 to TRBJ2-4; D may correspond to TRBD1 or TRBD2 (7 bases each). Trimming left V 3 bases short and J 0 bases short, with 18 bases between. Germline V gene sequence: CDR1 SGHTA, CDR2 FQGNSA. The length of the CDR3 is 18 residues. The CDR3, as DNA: TGTGCCAGCAGCTTGGGGGGGACAGATACTTTAGCCAAAAACATTCAGTACTTC. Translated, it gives CASSLGGTDTLAKNIQYF.

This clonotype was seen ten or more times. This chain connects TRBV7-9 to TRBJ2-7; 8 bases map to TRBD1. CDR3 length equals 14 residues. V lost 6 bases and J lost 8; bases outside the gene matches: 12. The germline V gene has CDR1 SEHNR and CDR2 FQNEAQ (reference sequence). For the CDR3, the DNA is TGTGCCAGCAGTCCCGGGACAGGTACTTCGAAGCAGTACTTC. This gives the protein CASSPGTGTSKQYF.

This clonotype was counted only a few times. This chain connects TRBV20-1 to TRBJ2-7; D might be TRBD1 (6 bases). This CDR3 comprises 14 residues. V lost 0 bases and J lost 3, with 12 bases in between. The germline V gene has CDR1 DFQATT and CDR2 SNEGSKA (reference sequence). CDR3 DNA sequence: TGCAGTGCTAGAGATGCCCCGACAGGCTACGAGCAGTACTTC. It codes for CSARDAPTGYEQYF.

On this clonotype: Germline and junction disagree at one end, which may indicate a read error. The CDR3 coding sequence is TGTGCCAGCAGTTTAGGGAATACCGTTAACTATGGCCACACCTTC. This translates into CASSLGNTVNYGHTF. The chain carries TRBV12-3 or TRBV12-4 and TRBJ1-2; unclear D gene. The CDR3 contains 15 residues.

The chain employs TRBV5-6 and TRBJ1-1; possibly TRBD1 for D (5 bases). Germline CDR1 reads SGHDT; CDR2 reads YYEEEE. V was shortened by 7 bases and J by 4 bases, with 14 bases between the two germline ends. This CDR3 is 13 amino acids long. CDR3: CASGADISTEAFF. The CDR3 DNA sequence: TGTGCCAGCGGAGCGGACATAAGCACTGAAGCTTTCTTT.

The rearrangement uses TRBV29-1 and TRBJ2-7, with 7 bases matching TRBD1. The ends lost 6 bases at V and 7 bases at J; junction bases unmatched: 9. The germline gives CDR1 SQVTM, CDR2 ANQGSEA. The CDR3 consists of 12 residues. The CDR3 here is CSVLPTGNEQYF. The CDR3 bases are TGCAGCGTCTTACCGACAGGGAATGAGCAGTACTTC.

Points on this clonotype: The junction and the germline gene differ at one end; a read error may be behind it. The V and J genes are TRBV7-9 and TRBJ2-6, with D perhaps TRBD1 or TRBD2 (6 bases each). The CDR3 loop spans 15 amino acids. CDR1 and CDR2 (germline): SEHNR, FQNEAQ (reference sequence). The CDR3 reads CASSYRDSGADVLTF. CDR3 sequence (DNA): TGTGCCAGCAGCTACAGGGACTCTGGGGCCGACGTCCTGACTTTC.

The CDR3 sequence: CASSRGTGANEQYF. In DNA form, the CDR3 reads TGTGCCAGCAGTAGGGGGACAGGGGCCAATGAGCAGTACTTC. The chain couples TRBV6-5 to TRBJ2-4; 10 positions match TRBD1. With 5 bases clipped from V and 13 bases from J, the junction kept 11 bases outside the gene matches. CDR3 length equals 14 residues. Germline assignment: CDR1 MNHEY and CDR2 SVGAGI.

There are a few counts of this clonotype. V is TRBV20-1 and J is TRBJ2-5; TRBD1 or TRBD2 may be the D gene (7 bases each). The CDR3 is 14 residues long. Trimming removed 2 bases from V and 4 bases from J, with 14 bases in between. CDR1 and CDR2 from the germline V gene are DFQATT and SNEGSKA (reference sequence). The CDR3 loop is CSARPGGVGETQYF. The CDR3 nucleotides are TGCAGTGCTAGACCAGGGGGGGTGGGAGAGACCCAGTACTTC.

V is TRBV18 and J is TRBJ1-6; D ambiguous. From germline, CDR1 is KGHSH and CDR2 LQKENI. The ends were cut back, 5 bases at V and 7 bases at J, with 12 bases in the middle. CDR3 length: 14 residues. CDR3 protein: CASSSTMGNSPLHF. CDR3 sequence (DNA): TGTGCCAGCTCATCAACCATGGGGAATTCACCCCTCCACTTT.

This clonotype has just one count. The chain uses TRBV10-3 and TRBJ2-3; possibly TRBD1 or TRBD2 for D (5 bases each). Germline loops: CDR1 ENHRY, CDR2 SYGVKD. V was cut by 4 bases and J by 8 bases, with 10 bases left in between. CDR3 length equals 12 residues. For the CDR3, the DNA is TGTGCCATCAGTGGGGGGAGTGGTACGCAGTATTTT. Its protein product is CAISGGSGTQYF.

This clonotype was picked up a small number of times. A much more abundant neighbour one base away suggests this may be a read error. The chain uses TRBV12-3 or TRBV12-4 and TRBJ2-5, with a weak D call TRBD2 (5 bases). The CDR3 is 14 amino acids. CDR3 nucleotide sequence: TGTGCCGGCAGTTTCTCCGGGAATCAAGAGACCCAGTACTTC. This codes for CAGSFSGNQETQYF.

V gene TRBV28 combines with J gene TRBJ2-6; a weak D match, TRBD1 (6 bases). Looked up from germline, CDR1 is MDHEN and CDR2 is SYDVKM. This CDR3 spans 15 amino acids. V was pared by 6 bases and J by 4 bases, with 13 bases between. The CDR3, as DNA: TGTGCCAGCAGCTGGACAGCGTTCGGGGCCAACGTCCTGACTTTC. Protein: CASSWTAFGANVLTF. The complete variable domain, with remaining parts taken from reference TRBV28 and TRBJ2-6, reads DVKVTQSSRYLVKRTGEKVFLECVQDMDHENMFWYRQDPGLGLRLIYFSYDVKMKEKGDIPEGYSVSREKKERFSLILESASTNQTSMYLCASSWTAFGANVLTFGAGSRLTVL.

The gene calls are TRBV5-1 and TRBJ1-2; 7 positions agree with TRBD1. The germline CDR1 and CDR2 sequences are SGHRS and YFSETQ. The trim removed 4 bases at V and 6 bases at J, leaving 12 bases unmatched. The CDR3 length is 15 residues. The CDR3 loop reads CASSESTGAINGYTF. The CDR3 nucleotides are TGCGCCAGCAGCGAGTCCACAGGGGCAATTAATGGCTACACCTTC. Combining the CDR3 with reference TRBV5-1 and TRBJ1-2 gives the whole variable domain KAGVTQTPRYLIKTRGQQVTLSCSPISGHRSVSWYQQTPGQGLQFLFEYFSETQRNKGNFPGRFSGRQFSNSRSEMNVSTLELGDSALYLCASSESTGAINGYTFGSGTRLTVV.

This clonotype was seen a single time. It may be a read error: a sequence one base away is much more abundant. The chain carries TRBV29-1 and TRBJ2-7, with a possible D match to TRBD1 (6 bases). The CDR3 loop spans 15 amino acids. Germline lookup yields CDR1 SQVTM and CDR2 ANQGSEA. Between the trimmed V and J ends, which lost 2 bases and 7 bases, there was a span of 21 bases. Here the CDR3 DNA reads TGCAGCGTTGAAATAGTACAGGGATTCTACAATGAGCAGTACTTC. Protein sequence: CSVEIVQGFYNEQYF.

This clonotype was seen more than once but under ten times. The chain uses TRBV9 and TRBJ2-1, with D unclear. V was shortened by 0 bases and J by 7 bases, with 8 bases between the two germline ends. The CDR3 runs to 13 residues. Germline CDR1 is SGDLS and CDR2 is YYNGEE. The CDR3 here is CASSVVGPNEQFF. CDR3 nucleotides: TGTGCCAGCAGCGTAGTGGGTCCAAATGAGCAGTTCTTC.

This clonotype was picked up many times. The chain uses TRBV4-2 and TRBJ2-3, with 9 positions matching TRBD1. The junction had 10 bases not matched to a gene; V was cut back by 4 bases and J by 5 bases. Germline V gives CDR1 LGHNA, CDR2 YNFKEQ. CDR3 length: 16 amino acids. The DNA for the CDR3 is TGTGCCAGCAGCCTTAAGATTAGGGACAGGGAAGATACGCAGTATTTT. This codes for CASSLKIRDREDTQYF.

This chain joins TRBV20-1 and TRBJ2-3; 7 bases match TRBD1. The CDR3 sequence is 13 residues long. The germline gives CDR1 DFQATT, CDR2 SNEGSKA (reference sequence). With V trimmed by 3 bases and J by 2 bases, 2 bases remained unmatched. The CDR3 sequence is CSARTGFTDTQYF. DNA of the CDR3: TGCAGTGCTAGGACAGGGTTCACAGATACGCAGTATTTT.